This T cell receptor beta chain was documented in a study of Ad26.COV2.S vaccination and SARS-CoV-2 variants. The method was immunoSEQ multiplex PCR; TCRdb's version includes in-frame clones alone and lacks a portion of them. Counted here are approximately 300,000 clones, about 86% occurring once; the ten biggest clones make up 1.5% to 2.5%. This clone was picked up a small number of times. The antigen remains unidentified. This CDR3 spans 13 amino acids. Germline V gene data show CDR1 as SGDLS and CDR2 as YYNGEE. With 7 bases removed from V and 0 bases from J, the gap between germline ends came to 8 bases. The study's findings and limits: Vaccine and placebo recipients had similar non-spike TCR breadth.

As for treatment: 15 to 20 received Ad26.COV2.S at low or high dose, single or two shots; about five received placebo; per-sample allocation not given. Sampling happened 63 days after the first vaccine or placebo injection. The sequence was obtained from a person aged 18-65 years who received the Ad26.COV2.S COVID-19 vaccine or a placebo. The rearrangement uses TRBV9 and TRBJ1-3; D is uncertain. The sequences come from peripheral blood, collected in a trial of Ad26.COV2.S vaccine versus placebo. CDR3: CASGQTSGNTIYF. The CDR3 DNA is TGTGCCAGCGGGCAGACCTCTGGAAACACCATATATTTT.